This TCR beta chain came from a study of metastatic and nonmetastatic thyroid tumors. Overall study: Comparison of repertoires was carried out across blood and tumor or nodule tissue from malignant and benign thyroid patients.

To note about this clone: Its target is unknown.

No treatment of any kind had been given to any patient before thyroid surgery. This CDR3 has 14 amino acids. Germline-derived CDR1 and CDR2 are PRHDT and FYEKMQ (reference sequence). Trimming stripped 0 bases from V and 2 bases from J, with 7 bases between. Study findings and constraints: Compared with benign nodules, malignant thyroid tumors were reported to have significantly higher TCR beta diversity in both blood and tumor.

TCRdb reassembled clones from the PCR reads with MiXCR. The sample has approximately 7,900 clones, roughly 28% seen once; the top ten hold about 25%. The specimen was adjacent normal tissue. This rearrangement joins TRBV13 to TRBJ1-1; perhaps TRBD1 as D (5 bases). This clonotype was sampled from a male donor with papillary thyroid cancer or a benign thyroid nodule (not recorded which). Some clones in this sample may be carry-over from other donors' samples. CDR3 bases: TGTGCCAGCAGCTTAGGCCAGGGAAACACTGAAGCTTTCTTT. It yields the protein CASSLGQGNTEAFF.